This T cell receptor beta chain was obtained from a study of OX40 agonist ivuxolimab in advanced cancers. Method: immunoSEQ multiplex PCR; TCRdb's copy keeps in-frame clones and lacks some. The profile shows around 68,000 clones, approximately 87% of them singletons. Trimming removed 0 bases from V and 4 bases from J; junction bases left unmatched: 1. This CDR3 contains 13 residues. Germline V CDR1 and CDR2: SGHNT, YYREEE (reference sequence). The chain carries TRBV5-4 and TRBJ2-7, with 7 bases fitting TRBD1. The starting material was CD4+ or CD8+ T cells sorted from blood, obtained in a trial of the OX40 agonist ivuxolimab. This sequence was found in an adult with an advanced solid tumor such as melanoma, head and neck, liver or kidney cancer. CDR3 coding DNA: TGTGCCAGCAGCTTGGACAGGGGATACGAGCAGTACTTC. Translated: CASSLDRGYEQYF.